This T cell receptor (beta chain) was captured in a study of blood T cell repertoires in COVID-19. Study-level information: From the United States, Italy and Spain came samples of acute and convalescent COVID-19. Nucleic acid was either cDNA or gDNA, and it came from T cells, B-cell-depleted T cells, or PBMCs.

CDR1 and CDR2 (germline): SGHRS, YFSETQ. V lost 3 bases and J lost 6; bases outside the gene matches: 6. The CDR3 runs 14 residues. As originally analysed: Amplifying reference gene primers gave estimates of nucleated cell counts. Clones were read by immunoSEQ multiplex PCR, and TCRdb kept only the in-frame ones, dropping some. V and J calls and clone size are as listed in that table; D and trimming were resolved from the DNA. The table shows 65,000 to 70,000 clones, with approximately 94% occurring only once. Sequencing input: peripheral blood. V gene TRBV5-1 combines with J gene TRBJ2-7; the match to TRBD2 covers 10 bases. The receptor comes from a man in his 70s with active COVID-19. CDR3 bases: TGCGCCAGCAGCTATACGGGACTAGCGTCCGAGCAGTACTTC. It translates to CASSYTGLASEQYF.